This record covers a single T cell receptor beta chain. The CDR3 has 16 residues. The V gene's germline CDR1 is MNHEY and CDR2 SVGAGI. Trimming left V 4 bases short and J 7 bases short, with 20 bases between. Stable disease denoted Graves' hyperthyroidism without ophthalmopathy progression within 18 months. What was amplified from RNA transcripts were TCR beta CDR3 regions. During a first-round RT-PCR of the TCR CDR3, the HTBI primer set was used. MiXCR was run by TCRdb on the multiplex PCR reads, yielding one entry per CDR3 protein. The profile covers roughly 96,000 distinct CDR3 sequences, with about 51% appearing a single time and less than 30% taken by the ten largest. The sample comes from a study of T cells in Graves' hyperthyroidism and ophthalmopathy.

The sequenced sample was blood. The source of this sequence is a woman between 40 and 50 years old with Graves' hyperthyroidism. The V and J genes are TRBV6-5 and TRBJ1-3, with a weak D call TRBD1 (6 bases). CDR3 sequence: CASSSWSRGSSNTIYF. The CDR3 DNA reads as TGTGCCAGCAGTTCGTGGTCCAGGGGCTCAAGTAACACCATATATTTT.